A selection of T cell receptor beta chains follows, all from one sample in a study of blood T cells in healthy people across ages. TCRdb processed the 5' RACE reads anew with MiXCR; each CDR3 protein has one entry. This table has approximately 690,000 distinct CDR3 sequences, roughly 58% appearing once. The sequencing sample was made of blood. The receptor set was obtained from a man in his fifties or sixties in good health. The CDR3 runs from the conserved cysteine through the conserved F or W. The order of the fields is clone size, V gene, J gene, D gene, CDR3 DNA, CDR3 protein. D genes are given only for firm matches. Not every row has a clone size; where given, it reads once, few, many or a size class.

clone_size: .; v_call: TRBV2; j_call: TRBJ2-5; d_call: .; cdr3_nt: TGTGCCAGCAGACCCACATTAGGGGGGGCGATGAAGACCCAGTACTTC; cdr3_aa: CASRPTLGGAMKTQYF
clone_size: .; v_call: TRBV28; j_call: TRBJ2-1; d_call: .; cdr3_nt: TGTGCCAGCGTTGTCAGGGAAGGGTACAATGAGCAGTTCTTC; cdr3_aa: CASVVREGYNEQFF
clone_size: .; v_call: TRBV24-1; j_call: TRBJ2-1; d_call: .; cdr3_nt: TGTGCCACCAGTGACCCGACCGGCCGATTCCAGTTCTTC; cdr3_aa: CATSDPTGRFQFF
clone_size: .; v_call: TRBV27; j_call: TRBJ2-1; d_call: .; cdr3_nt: TGTGCCAGCACCGAACTCGGGCGGGGGCTTTACAATGAGCAGTTCTTC; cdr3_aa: CASTELGRGLYNEQFF
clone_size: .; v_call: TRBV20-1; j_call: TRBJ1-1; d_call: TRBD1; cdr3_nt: TGCAGTGCTAGCCCCCGGGACAGGGTTGGGACTGAAGCTTTCTTT; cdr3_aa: CSASPRDRVGTEAFF
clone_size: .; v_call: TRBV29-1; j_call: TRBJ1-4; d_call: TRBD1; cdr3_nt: TGCAGCGTTCGTCCGGGACAGGCAGAAAAACTGTTTTTT; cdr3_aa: CSVRPGQAEKLFF
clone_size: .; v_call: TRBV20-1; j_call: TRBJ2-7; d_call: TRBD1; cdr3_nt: TGCAGTGCAAACCGGGACAGGAACTCCTACGAGCAGTACTTC; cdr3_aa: CSANRDRNSYEQYF
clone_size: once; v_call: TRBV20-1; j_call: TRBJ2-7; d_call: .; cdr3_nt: TGCAGTGCCCGTGAGGACGGCGACGAGCAGTACTTC; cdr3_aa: CSAREDGDEQYF
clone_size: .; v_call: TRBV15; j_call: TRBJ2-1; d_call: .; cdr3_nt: TGTGCCACCAGCACAGTCCGCGGGGGACAGGCAAGTGATGAGCAGTTCTTC; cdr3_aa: CATSTVRGGQASDEQFF
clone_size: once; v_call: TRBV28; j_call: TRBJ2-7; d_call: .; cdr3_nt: TGTGCCAGCAGCTCGGGGATAACCTACGAGCAGTACTTC; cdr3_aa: CASSSGITYEQYF
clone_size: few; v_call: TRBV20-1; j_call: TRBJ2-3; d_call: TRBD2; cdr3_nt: TGCAGTGCCACAGTAGCGGGGGGAAGCACAGATACGCAGTATTTT; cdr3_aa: CSATVAGGSTDTQYF
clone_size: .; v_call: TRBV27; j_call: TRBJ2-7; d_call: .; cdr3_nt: TGTGCCAGCAGTTTATCGGCGGTTTCGGGGAGGTACTTC; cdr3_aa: CASSLSAVSGRYF
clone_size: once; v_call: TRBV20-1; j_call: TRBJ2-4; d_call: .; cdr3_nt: TGCAGCCGGGGGAGCTTAGCCAAAAACATTCAGTACTTC; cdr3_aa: CSRGSLAKNIQYF
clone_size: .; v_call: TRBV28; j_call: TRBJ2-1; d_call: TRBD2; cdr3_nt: TGTGCCAGCAGTCGAGCCCTGGGACTAGCGGGGGGGACGTACAATGAGCAGTTCTTC; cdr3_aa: CASSRALGLAGGTYNEQFF
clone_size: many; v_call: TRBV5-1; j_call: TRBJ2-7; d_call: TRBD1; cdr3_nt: TGCGCCAGCAGCGTGTCGGGACAGCAACACTACGAGCAGTACTTC; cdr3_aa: CASSVSGQQHYEQYF
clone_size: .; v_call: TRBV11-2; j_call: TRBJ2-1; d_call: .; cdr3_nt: TGTGCCAGCAGCTTAGGAGTGTCTAGCGATGAGCAGTTCTTC; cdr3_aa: CASSLGVSSDEQFF
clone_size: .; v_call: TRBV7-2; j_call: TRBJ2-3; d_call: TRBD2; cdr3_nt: TGTGCCAGCAGGCGCGGGGGGGCAGGCACAGATACGCAGTATTTT; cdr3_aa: CASRRGGAGTDTQYF
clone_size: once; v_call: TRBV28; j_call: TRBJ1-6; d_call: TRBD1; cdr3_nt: TGTGCCAGCAGTTCCGGGACAGGGGGCTCTAATTCACCCCTCCACTTT; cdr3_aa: CASSSGTGGSNSPLHF
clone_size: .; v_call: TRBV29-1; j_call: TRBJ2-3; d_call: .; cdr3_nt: TGCAGCGCATTGGACGGACCTAGCACAGATACGCAGTATTTT; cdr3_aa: CSALDGPSTDTQYF
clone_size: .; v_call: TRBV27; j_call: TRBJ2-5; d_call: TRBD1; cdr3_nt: TGTGCCAGCAGTCCACAGGGGGTTGAGACCCAGTACTTC; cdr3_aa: CASSPQGVETQYF
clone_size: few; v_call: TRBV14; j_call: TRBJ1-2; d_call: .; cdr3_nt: TGTGCCAGCAGCCGACTACAGACAGCTAACTATGGCTACACCTTC; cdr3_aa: CASSRLQTANYGYTF
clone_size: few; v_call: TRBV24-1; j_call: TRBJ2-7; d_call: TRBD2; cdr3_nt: TGTGCCCCACCGGGGGGAGCCTACGAGCAGTACTTC; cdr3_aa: CAPPGGAYEQYF
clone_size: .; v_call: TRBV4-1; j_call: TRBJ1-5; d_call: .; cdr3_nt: TGCGCCAGCAGCCTTCTCGAGGGGGGTGGCAATCAGCCCCAGCATTTT; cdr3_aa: CASSLLEGGGNQPQHF
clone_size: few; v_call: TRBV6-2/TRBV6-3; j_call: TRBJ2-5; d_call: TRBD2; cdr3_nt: TGTGCCAGCATCCACCGACTAGCGGGGGGATCACAAGAGACCCAGTACTTC; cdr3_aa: CASIHRLAGGSQETQYF
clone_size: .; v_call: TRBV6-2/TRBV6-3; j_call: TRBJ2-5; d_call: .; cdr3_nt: TGTGCCAGCTCGAAGGACCAAGGGACCCAGTACTTC; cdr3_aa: CASSKDQGTQYF
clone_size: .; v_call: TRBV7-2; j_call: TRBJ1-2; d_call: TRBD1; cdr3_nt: TGTGCCAGCAGCTTGGGACAGGGGACATCTGGCTACACCTTC; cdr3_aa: CASSLGQGTSGYTF
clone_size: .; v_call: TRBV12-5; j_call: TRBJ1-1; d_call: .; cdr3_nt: TGTGCTAGTGCTCTTCGACAGTTGTCTGAAGCTTTCTTT; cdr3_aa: CASALRQLSEAFF
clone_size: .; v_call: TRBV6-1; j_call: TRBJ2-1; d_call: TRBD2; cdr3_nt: TGTGCCAGCACCACTCGGGGGGATGACACATACAATGAGCAGTTCTTC; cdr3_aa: CASTTRGDDTYNEQFF
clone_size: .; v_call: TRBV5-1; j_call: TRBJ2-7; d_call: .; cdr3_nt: TGCGCCAGCTCAAGCGTAGGGACGATCTACGAGCAGTACTTC; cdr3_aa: CASSSVGTIYEQYF
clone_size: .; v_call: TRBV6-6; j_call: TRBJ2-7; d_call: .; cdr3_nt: TGTGCCAGCATTGTTGGACAGGCCGCCGGGGGGCAGTACTTC; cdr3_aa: CASIVGQAAGGQYF
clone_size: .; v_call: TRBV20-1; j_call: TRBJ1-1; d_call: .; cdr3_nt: TGCAGTGCTAGCGCTCGGGAGGACACTGAACCTTTCTTT; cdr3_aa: CSASAREDTEPFF
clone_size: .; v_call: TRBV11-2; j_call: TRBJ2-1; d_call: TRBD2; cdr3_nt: TGTGCCAGCAGCTTAGGGGGACTAGCGGGGGCCACCTACAATGAGCAGTTCTTC; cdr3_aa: CASSLGGLAGATYNEQFF
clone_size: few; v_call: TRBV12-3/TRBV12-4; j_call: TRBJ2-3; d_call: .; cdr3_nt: TGTGCCAGCAGCCCCCGGGGGCGGGGATTCACAGATACGCAGTATTTT; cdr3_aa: CASSPRGRGFTDTQYF
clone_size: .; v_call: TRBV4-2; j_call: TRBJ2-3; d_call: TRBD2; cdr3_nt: TGTGCCAGCAGCCACGGGCGGGGGGATACGCAGTATTTT; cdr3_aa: CASSHGRGDTQYF
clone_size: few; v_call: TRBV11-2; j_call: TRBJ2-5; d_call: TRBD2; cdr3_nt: TGTGCCAGCAGCCCGACTAGCGGGGGGGTAAAAGAGACCCAGTACTTC; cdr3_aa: CASSPTSGGVKETQYF
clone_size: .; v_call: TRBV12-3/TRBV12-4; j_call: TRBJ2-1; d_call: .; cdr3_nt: TGTGCCAGCAGGTCAGGGAACTCCTACAATGAGCAGTTCTTC; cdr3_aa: CASRSGNSYNEQFF
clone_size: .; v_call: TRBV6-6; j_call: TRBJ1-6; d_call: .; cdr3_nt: TGTGCCAGCAGTTATCTCGCCGTTTCACCCCTCCACTTT; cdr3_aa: CASSYLAVSPLHF
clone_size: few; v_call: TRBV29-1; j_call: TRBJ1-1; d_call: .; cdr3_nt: TGCAGCGCCGCGGAAGGGGCGACTGAAGCTTTCTTT; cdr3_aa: CSAAEGATEAFF
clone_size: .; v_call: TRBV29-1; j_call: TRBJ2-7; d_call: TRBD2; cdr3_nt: TGCAGCGTTGAAGAGGGGGGGGTCCCTCCCTACGAGCAGTACTTC; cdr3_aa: CSVEEGGVPPYEQYF
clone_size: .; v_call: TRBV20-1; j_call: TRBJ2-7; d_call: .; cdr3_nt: TGCAGTGCGTCGGTGACGCAGGGCTACGAGCAGTACTTC; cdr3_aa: CSASVTQGYEQYF
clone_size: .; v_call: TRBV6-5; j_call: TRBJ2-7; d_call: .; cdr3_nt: TGTGCCAGCAGGTCCCCGTACGAGCAGTACTTC; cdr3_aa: CASRSPYEQYF
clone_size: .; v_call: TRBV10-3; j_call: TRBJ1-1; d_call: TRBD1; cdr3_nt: TGTGCCACCGTCGGACAGGGACCCACTGAAGCTTTCTTT; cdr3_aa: CATVGQGPTEAFF
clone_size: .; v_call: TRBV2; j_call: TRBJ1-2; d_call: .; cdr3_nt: TGTGCCAGCAGTGAAGCGCGGGGCACGCGGGGCTACACCTTC; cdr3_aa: CASSEARGTRGYTF
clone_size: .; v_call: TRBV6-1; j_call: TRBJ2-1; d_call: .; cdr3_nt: TGTGCCAGCATGAGGGACGGGGGTTTTTATGAGCAGTTCTTC; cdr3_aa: CASMRDGGFYEQFF
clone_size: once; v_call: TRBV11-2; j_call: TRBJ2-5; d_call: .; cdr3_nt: TGTGCCAGCAGCTTAACCCTGGGGCGGCAAGAGACCCAGTACTTC; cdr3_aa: CASSLTLGRQETQYF
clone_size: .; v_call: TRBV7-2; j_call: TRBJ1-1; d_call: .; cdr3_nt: TGTGCCAGCAGCTTACAGCGGTGGATGAACACTGAAGCTTTCTTT; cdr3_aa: CASSLQRWMNTEAFF
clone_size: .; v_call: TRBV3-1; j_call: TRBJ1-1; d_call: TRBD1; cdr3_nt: TGTGCCAGCAGACGACAGGGGGCATATACTGAAGCTTTCTTT; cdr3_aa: CASRRQGAYTEAFF
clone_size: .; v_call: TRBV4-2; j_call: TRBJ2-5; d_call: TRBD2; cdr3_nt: TGTGCCAGCAGCCAAAGTCTGAGGACTAGCGGGGGAGAGACCCAGTACTTC; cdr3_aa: CASSQSLRTSGGETQYF
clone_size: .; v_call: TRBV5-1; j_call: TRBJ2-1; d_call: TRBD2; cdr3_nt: TGCGCCAGCAGCTTGGAGCGGGGGGTTCAGTTCTTC; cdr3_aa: CASSLERGVQFF
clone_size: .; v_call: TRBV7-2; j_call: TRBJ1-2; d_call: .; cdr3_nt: TGTGCCAGCAGCGCAGGACTTTTAAACTATGGCTACACCTTC; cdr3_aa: CASSAGLLNYGYTF
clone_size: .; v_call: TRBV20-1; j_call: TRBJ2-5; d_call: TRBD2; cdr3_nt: TGCAGTGCTAGAGATCCCCGACTAGCGGGGGGGCCCTACCAAGAGACCCAGTACTTC; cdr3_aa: CSARDPRLAGGPYQETQYF
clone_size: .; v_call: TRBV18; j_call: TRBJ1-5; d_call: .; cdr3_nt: TGTGCCAGCTCACCAATGGGAGATAGCAATCAGCCCCAGCATTTT; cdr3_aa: CASSPMGDSNQPQHF
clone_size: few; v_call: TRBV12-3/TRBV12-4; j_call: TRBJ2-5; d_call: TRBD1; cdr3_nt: TGTGCCAGCAGTACCTGGACAGGGTCGAGGGAGACCCAGTACTTC; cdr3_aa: CASSTWTGSRETQYF
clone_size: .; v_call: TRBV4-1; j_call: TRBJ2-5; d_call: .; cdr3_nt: TGCGCCAGCAGCCGCGAGGCGCAAATCCAAGAGACCCAGTACTTC; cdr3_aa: CASSREAQIQETQYF
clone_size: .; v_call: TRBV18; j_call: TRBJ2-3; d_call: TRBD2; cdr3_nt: TGTGCCAGCTCATCTACCGGGACTAGCGGGGCAGATACGCAGTATTTT; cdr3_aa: CASSSTGTSGADTQYF